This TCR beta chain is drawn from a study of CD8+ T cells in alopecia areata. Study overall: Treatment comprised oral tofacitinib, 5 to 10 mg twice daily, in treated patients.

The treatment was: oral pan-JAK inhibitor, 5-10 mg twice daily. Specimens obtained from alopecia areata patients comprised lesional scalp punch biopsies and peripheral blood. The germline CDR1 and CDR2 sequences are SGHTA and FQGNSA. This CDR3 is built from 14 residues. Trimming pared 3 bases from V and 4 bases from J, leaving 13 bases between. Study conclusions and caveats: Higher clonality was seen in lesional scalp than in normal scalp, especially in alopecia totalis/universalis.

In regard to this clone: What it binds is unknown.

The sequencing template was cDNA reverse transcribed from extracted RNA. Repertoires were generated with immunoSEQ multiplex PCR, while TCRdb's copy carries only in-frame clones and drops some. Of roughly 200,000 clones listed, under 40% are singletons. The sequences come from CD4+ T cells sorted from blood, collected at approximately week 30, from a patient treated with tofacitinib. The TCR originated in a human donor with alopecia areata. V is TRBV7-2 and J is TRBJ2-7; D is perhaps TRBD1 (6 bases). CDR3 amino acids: CASSLPTGLYEQYF. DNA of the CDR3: TGTGCCAGCAGCTTGCCTACAGGGTTGTACGAGCAGTACTTC. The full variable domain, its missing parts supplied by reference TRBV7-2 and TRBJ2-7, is GAGVSQSPSNKVTEKGKDVELRCDPISGHTALYWYRQSLGQGLEFLIYFQGNSAPDKSGLPSDRFSAERTGGSVSTLTIQRTQQEDSAVYLCASSLPTGLYEQYFGPGTRLTVT.